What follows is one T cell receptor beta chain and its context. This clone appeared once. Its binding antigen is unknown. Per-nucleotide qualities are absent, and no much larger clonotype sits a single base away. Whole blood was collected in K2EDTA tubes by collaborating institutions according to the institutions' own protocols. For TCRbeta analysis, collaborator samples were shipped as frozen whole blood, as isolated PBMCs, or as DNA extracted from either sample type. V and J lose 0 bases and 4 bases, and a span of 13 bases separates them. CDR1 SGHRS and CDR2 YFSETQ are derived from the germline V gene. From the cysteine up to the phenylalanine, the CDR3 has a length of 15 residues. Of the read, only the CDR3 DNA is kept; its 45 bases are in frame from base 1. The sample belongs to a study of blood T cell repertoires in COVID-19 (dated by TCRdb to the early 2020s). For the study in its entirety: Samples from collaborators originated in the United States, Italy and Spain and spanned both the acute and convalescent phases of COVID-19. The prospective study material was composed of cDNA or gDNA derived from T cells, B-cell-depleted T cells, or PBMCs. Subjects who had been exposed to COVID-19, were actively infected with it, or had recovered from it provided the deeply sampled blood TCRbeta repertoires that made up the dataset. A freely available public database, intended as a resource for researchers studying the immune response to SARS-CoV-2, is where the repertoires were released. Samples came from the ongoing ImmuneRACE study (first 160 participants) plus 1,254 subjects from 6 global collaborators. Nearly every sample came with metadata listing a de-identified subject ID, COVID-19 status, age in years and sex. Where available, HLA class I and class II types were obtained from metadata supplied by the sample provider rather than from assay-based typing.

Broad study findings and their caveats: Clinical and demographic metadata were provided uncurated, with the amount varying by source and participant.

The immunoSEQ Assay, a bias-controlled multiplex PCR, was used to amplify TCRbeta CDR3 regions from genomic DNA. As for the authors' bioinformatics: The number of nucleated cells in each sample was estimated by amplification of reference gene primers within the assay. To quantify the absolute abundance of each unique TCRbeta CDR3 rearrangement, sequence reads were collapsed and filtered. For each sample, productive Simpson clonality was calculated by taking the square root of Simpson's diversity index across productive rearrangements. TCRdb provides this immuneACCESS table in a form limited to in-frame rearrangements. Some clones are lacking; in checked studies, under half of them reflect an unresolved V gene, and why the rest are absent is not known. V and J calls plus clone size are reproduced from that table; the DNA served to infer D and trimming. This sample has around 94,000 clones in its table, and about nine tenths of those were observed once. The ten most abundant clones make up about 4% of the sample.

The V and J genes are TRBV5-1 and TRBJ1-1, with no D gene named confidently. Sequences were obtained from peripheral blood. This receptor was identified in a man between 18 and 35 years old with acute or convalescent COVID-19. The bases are TGCGCCAGCAGCTTGGGGCCAGGCTGGTCCACTGAAGCTTTCTTT. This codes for CASSLGPGWSTEAFF.